This is a list of T cell receptor beta chains from one sample in a study of cytomegalovirus exposure and HLA in healthy donors. Sequencing used immunoSEQ multiplex PCR; TCRdb keeps in-frame clones, though not all of them. The sample has around 130,000 clones, more than 80% seen once. The specimen sequenced was PBMCs. Receptors originate from a woman aged 40 to 55 in good health and CMV-seropositive. Both conserved end residues are part of each CDR3. A D gene is named only where the DNA matches it firmly. Only part of the rows carry a size: once, few, many, or a class if the clone is expanded.

size,D,V,J,CDR3,DNA
NA,TRBD2,TRBV5-1,TRBJ2-1,CASSWTLRTSGMFNEQFF,TGCGCCAGCAGCTGGACCCTACGGACTAGCGGGATGTTCAATGAGCAGTTCTTC
NA,NA,TRBV21-1,TRBJ1-1,CASRQEAPRTRAMNTEAFF,TGTGCCAGCAGGCAGGAAGCCCCCCGTACCAGGGCAATGAACACTGAAGCTTTCTTT
NA,NA,TRBV11-2,TRBJ2-7,CASSLASSYEQYF,TGTGCCAGCAGCTTAGCGTCTTCCTACGAGCAGTACTTC
NA,TRBD1,TRBV6-4,TRBJ2-2,CASSGGQARNTGELFF,TGTGCCAGCAGTGGGGGACAGGCCCGGAACACCGGGGAGCTGTTTTTT
NA,TRBD1,TRBV6-5,TRBJ1-1,CASSEQGMNTEAFF,TGTGCCAGCAGTGAACAGGGGATGAACACTGAAGCTTTCTTT
NA,TRBD1,TRBV30,TRBJ1-3,CAWRGQGYGNTIYF,TGTGCCTGGAGGGGACAGGGATACGGAAACACCATATATTTT
NA,TRBD1,TRBV5-4,TRBJ1-3,CASSRTGGRNTIYF,TGTGCCAGCAGCCGGACAGGGGGAAGAAACACCATATATTTT
NA,TRBD1,TRBV6-8,TRBJ1-6,CASSPHRGSPLHF,TGTGCCAGCAGTCCTCACAGGGGTTCACCCCTCCACTTT
NA,NA,TRBV6-1,TRBJ1-1,CASSRVCEAFF,TGTGCCAGCAGTCGCGTATGTGAAGCTTTCTTT
NA,TRBD1,TRBV7-8,TRBJ2-7,CASSSPGGMYEQYF,TGTGCCAGCAGCTCTCCAGGGGGAATGTACGAGCAGTACTTC
NA,NA,TRBV5-6,TRBJ2-5,CASSLWTQETQYF,TGTGCCAGCAGCTTATGGACTCAAGAGACCCAGTACTTC
NA,TRBD2,TRBV18,TRBJ2-7,CASSPTTRGYEQYF,TGTGCCAGCTCACCGACTACGCGGGGGTACGAGCAGTACTTC
NA,TRBD1,TRBV5-4,TRBJ1-3,CASSIQGPEGNTIYF,TGTGCCAGCAGCATACAGGGGCCTGAGGGAAACACCATATATTTT
NA,TRBD1,TRBV4-1,TRBJ1-4,CASSGTGGEKLFF,TGCGCCAGCAGCGGCACAGGGGGCGAAAAACTGTTTTTT
NA,TRBD1,TRBV2,TRBJ1-5,CASSGGQGAVQPQHF,TGTGCCAGCAGTGGGGGACAGGGGGCTGTTCAGCCCCAGCATTTT
NA,NA,TRBV29-1,TRBJ2-1,CSVTGGGGLTKANEQFF,TGCAGCGTGACGGGGGGCGGGGGCCTTACCAAGGCCAATGAGCAGTTCTTC
NA,NA,TRBV15,TRBJ2-7,CATSSHTNSYEQYF,TGTGCCACCAGCTCCCACACAAACTCCTACGAGCAGTACTTC
few,TRBD2,TRBV18,TRBJ2-7,CASSPQRTRSYEQYF,TGTGCCAGCTCACCACAGAGGACTAGGTCCTACGAGCAGTACTTC
NA,TRBD1,TRBV30,TRBJ2-7,CAWISGQGYEQYF,TGTGCCTGGATCTCGGGACAGGGCTACGAGCAGTACTTC
NA,NA,TRBV5-1,TRBJ2-7,CASSLSEGGFYEQYF,TGCGCCAGCAGCCTTAGTGAAGGGGGATTCTACGAGCAGTACTTC
NA,NA,TRBV6-1,TRBJ1-1,CASSGQMNTEAFF,TGTGCCAGCAGTGGACAGATGAACACTGAAGCTTTCTTT
NA,NA,TRBV30,TRBJ1-2,CAWSVVRGADGYTF,TGTGCCTGGAGTGTAGTAAGGGGCGCGGATGGCTACACCTTC
few,NA,TRBV7-6,TRBJ2-2,CASSLDKHTGELFF,TGTGCCAGCAGCCTGGACAAGCACACCGGGGAGCTGTTTTTT
NA,TRBD1,TRBV7-3,TRBJ2-5,CASSAYDRGEETQYF,TGTGCCAGCAGCGCTTATGACAGGGGGGAAGAGACCCAGTACTTC
NA,TRBD1,TRBV19,TRBJ1-2,CASSTGGKSGYTF,TGTGCCAGTAGCACAGGGGGCAAGAGTGGCTACACCTTC
NA,TRBD2,TRBV27,TRBJ2-4,CASSPIQGLARNIQYF,TGTGCCAGCAGTCCAATCCAGGGACTAGCGCGAAACATTCAGTACTTC
NA,TRBD2,TRBV5-1,TRBJ2-3,CASSLAGRYTDTQYF,TGCGCCAGCAGCTTAGCGGGGCGGTACACAGATACGCAGTATTTT
once,NA,TRBV15,TRBJ1-1,CATSREGAGGTEAFF,TGTGCCACCAGCAGAGAGGGGGCGGGGGGGACTGAAGCTTTCTTT
NA,TRBD1,TRBV12-5,TRBJ2-5,CASGGGDRGRETQYF,TGTGCTAGTGGCGGAGGGGACAGGGGGCGAGAGACCCAGTACTTC
once,TRBD2,TRBV28,TRBJ2-5,CASRGGRAEETQYF,TGTGCCAGCAGGGGCGGGAGGGCCGAAGAGACCCAGTACTTC
NA,TRBD2,TRBV29-1,TRBJ2-7,CSVSGTISYEQYF,TGCAGCGTTAGCGGGACGATCTCCTACGAGCAGTACTTC
NA,TRBD1,TRBV29-1,TRBJ2-3,CSAQGGADTQYF,TGCAGCGCACAGGGGGGCGCAGATACGCAGTATTTT
NA,TRBD2,TRBV5-6,TRBJ2-7,CASSSGTTTYEQYF,TGTGCCAGCAGCTCCGGGACTACCACGTACGAGCAGTACTTC
NA,NA,TRBV9,TRBJ1-1,CASARQVSDTEAFF,TGTGCCAGCGCCCGACAGGTATCAGACACTGAAGCTTTCTTT
NA,TRBD1,TRBV6-1,TRBJ1-5,CASREGGTNQPQHF,TGTGCCAGCAGGGAAGGGGGCACGAATCAGCCCCAGCATTTT
NA,TRBD1,TRBV7-9,TRBJ2-1,CASSWGGQGALYEQFF,TGTGCCAGCAGCTGGGGGGGACAGGGGGCTCTATATGAGCAGTTCTTC
NA,TRBD1,TRBV7-9,TRBJ1-1,CASSLEGTGWNTEAFF,TGTGCCAGCAGCTTAGAAGGGACAGGATGGAACACTGAAGCTTTCTTT
NA,TRBD1,TRBV30,TRBJ1-1,CAWSGQGDTEAFF,TGTGCCTGGAGTGGACAGGGGGACACTGAAGCTTTCTTT
NA,NA,TRBV6-5,TRBJ2-5,CASSYGPGMMETQYF,TGTGCCAGCAGTTACGGTCCAGGGATGATGGAGACCCAGTACTTC
NA,NA,TRBV2,TRBJ1-1,CASSLGGNTEAFF,TGTGCCAGCAGTCTAGGGGGGAACACTGAAGCTTTCTTT
NA,NA,TRBV19,TRBJ1-3,CASQEGLSGNTIYF,TGTGCCAGCCAGGAGGGCCTCTCTGGAAACACCATATATTTT
NA,TRBD1,TRBV29-1,TRBJ2-1,CSVKQGYEQFF,TGCAGCGTTAAACAGGGGTATGAGCAGTTCTTC
NA,NA,TRBV21-1,TRBJ1-1,CASSLGQPPSTEAFF,TGTGCCAGCAGCCTCGGACAGCCCCCTAGCACTGAAGCTTTCTTT
NA,NA,TRBV19,TRBJ2-2,CASSRSPSEGTGELFF,TGTGCCAGTAGTCGGTCTCCCTCTGAGGGAACCGGGGAGCTGTTTTTT
NA,TRBD2,TRBV2,TRBJ2-3,CASSQGTSGSTDTQYF,TGTGCCAGCAGTCAAGGGACTAGCGGGAGCACAGATACGCAGTATTTT
NA,TRBD2,TRBV4-3,TRBJ2-5,CASSHSRTSGRETQYF,TGCGCCAGCAGCCACTCTAGGACTAGCGGGAGGGAGACCCAGTACTTC
NA,NA,TRBV7-2,TRBJ2-3,CASSLIAGDTQYF,TGTGCCAGCAGCTTAATAGCCGGGGATACGCAGTATTTT
NA,NA,TRBV28,TRBJ2-3,CASSLQSRTQYF,TGTGCCAGCAGTTTACAATCGAGGACGCAGTATTTT
NA,NA,TRBV5-1,TRBJ2-5,CASRPVRGGETQYF,TGCGCCAGCAGACCCGTCAGGGGCGGTGAGACCCAGTACTTC
NA,NA,TRBV6-1,TRBJ1-2,CASSEGTALYGYTF,TGTGCCAGCAGTGAAGGGACAGCCCTCTATGGCTACACCTTC
few,NA,TRBV6-4,TRBJ1-2,CASSDRVQLEGYTF,TGTGCCAGCAGTGACCGGGTCCAACTAGAGGGCTACACCTTC
NA,TRBD2,TRBV7-9,TRBJ2-3,CASIELAEIHTDTQYF,TGTGCCAGCATCGAACTAGCGGAAATTCACACAGATACGCAGTATTTT